This T cell receptor (beta chain) was sequenced during a study of T cells in Graves' hyperthyroidism and ophthalmopathy. It was RNA transcripts that yielded the amplified TCR beta CDR3 regions. Carried out on the TCR CDR3, a first-round RT-PCR used the HTBI primer set. MiXCR was run by TCRdb on the multiplex PCR reads, yielding one entry per CDR3 protein. This table holds around 620,000 distinct CDR3 sequences, 15% to 20% found once. The table lists this clonotype with many counts. Germline V gene sequence: CDR1 SNHLY, CDR2 FYNNEI. V lost 7 bases, J lost 7 bases, and 17 bases lay in between. This CDR3 region has 13 residues.

The material sequenced was blood. The receptor's source is a woman in her twenties or thirties with Graves' hyperthyroidism. The chain has TRBV2 and TRBJ2-7; D remains unclear. The DNA for the CDR3 is TGTGCCAGCACGGGCCTACGGGCGCGGGAGCAGTACTTC. As protein: CASTGLRAREQYF.